The subject of this entry is one T cell receptor beta chain. This sample stems from a study of cytomegalovirus exposure and HLA in healthy donors. Background on the study: Researchers previously reported finding 117 million unique TCR beta sequences from 170 million or so T cells.

Both 60 Vbeta primers and 13 Jbeta primers went into the PCR. TCRdb's table, derived via immunoSEQ multiplex PCR, lists solely in-frame clones and lacks some. The sample shows 150,000 or so clones, roughly 72% of them seen only once. This CDR3 is 13 amino acids long. Trimming cost V 3 bases and J 4 bases, with 7 bases left between them. Germline values: CDR1 SGHKS, CDR2 YYEKEE (reference sequence). The chain recombines TRBV5-5 with TRBJ2-2; D is undetermined. Sequences were obtained from PBMCs. The TCR originated in a man aged 35 to 55 in good health and CMV-seropositive. The CDR3 nucleotides read TGTGCCAGCAGCTCAGGTGCCACCGGGGAGCTGTTTTTT. This translates into CASSSGATGELFF. The full variable domain, with the rest looked up from reference TRBV5-5 and TRBJ2-2, is DAGVTQSPTHLIKTRGQQVTLRCSPISGHKSVSWYQQVLGQGPQFIFQYYEKEERGRGNFPDRFSARQFPNYSSELNVNALLLGDSALYLCASSSGATGELFFGEGSRLTVL.